The 3 T cell receptor beta chains reported below all come from one sample, sequenced in a study of cytomegalovirus exposure and HLA in healthy donors. This table comes from immunoSEQ multiplex PCR, and its TCRdb copy is limited to in-frame clones, with some not included. The sample holds approximately 200,000 clones, 65% to 90% seen once. The material sequenced was PBMCs. The source is a woman under 40 in good health and CMV-seropositive.

The CDR3 spells CSVARDTDTQYF. The DNA of the CDR3 is TGCAGCGTCGCACGGGACACAGATACGCAGTATTTT. The rearrangement uses TRBV29-1 and TRBJ2-3, with D tentatively TRBD2 (5 bases). V gave up 6 bases and J gave up 2 bases, with 9 bases separating them. Germline V gives CDR1 SQVTM, CDR2 ANQGSEA. The CDR3 consists of 12 residues.

The chain links TRBV5-1 to TRBJ2-2; 11 bases align to TRBD2. In germline, CDR1 is SGHRS, CDR2 YFSETQ. With 4 bases clipped from V and 5 bases from J, the junction kept 1 base outside the gene matches. This CDR3 comprises 14 residues. The DNA for the CDR3 is TGCGCCAGCAGCCTAGCGGGAGGTACCGGGGAGCTGTTTTTT. Translating gives CASSLAGGTGELFF. Looking up the rest from reference TRBV5-1 and TRBJ2-2 gives the full variable domain: KAGVTQTPRYLIKTRGQQVTLSCSPISGHRSVSWYQQTPGQGLQFLFEYFSETQRNKGNFPGRFSGRQFSNSRSEMNVSTLELGDSALYLCASSLAGGTGELFFGEGSRLTVL.

This clone has just one count. This chain links TRBV21-1 with TRBJ2-1; TRBD2 is taken as the D call from the table, unchecked against the DNA. TRBV21-1 is a listed pseudogene. CDR3 size: 13 residues. The CDR3, as DNA: TGTGCCAGCAGCAAAGGGAGCAACAATGAGCAGTTCTTC. This translates into CASSKGSNNEQFF.